This T cell receptor (beta chain) comes out of a study of OX40 agonist ivuxolimab in advanced cancers. Study overall: Patients were treated with ivuxolimab, an agonistic anti-OX40 (CD134) antibody. The study gave patients intravenous ivuxolimab at 0.01 to 10 mg/kg every 2 weeks. Aged roughly 23 to 79 with a mean of 60 years, they were under 85% male. Study results and limitations: Dosing at 0.1 to 3.0 mg/kg was accompanied by clonal expansion of CD4+ and CD8+ blood T cells by week 6.

The CDR3 totals 13 residues. Trimming pared 5 bases from V and 8 bases from J, leaving 13 bases between. From germline, CDR1 is SGHTA and CDR2 FQGTGA. On this clone itself: Its antigen remains unidentified.

Sequencing used immunoSEQ multiplex PCR; TCRdb keeps in-frame clones, though not all of them. The sample contains over 50,000 clones, roughly 88% of which appear only once. The source of this sequence is an adult with an advanced solid tumor such as melanoma, head and neck, liver or kidney cancer. Source: CD4+ or CD8+ T cells sorted from blood, taken in a trial of the OX40 agonist ivuxolimab. V gene TRBV7-3 combines with J gene TRBJ2-1; D call uncertain. The DNA for the CDR3 is TGTGCCAGCAGCCAACATCGAGTCGATGAGCAGTTCTTC. As protein: CASSQHRVDEQFF.